This TCR beta chain came from a study of response to subunit inactivated influenza vaccine (dated by TCRdb to the late 2010s). As for the study more broadly: The study used deep quantitative T cell receptor repertoire profiling to track responses to a trivalent subunit inactivated influenza vaccine. Beyond this particular receptor, the publication reports: According to the authors, only a limited number of new T cells may be recruited by each seasonal influenza vaccination.

Points on this clonotype: Which antigen it targets is not known. Per-nucleotide qualities are absent, and no much larger clonotype sits a single base away.

To prepare the library, RT-PCR was applied. Sequencing was carried out with an Illumina HiSeq 2500. TCRdb applied fastp at Q25 and MiXCR to the public reads, then kept only in-frame beta chains. Identical CDR3 protein sequences are pooled into one entry, listed with their most common genes and DNA. The sample table contains around 530,000 distinct CDR3 sequences; only one count was recorded for about 12% of them. In total, the top ten clones hold roughly a tenth of the sample. Relative to germline, V is 5 bases shorter and J is 2 bases shorter, with 9 bases between their ends. In the germline V gene, CDR1 corresponds to MNHNS and CDR2 to SASEGT. The CDR3 has 14 amino acids, counting the end cysteine and phenylalanine. Here the CDR3 DNA is all that survives: 42 bases in frame from base 1.

Recombination linked TRBV6-1 to TRBJ2-2; the D gene cannot be resolved reliably. The TCR was taken from a man aged 45-65 years who received an inactivated influenza vaccine. Donor details come from another sample of the same person, matched by shared clones. The starting material was PBMCs from blood, obtained on the day of vaccination. Read as DNA, the sequence is TGTGCCAGCAGTCGTGACGTTAACACCGGGGAGCTGTTTTTT. This encodes CASSRDVNTGELFF.